This is a list of T cell receptor beta chains from one sample in a study of T cell responses to AZD1222 COVID-19 vaccine. TCRdb keeps only in-frame clones here, not all; method: immunoSEQ multiplex PCR. The sample consists of more than 110,000 clones, about 92% of them appearing once. Sequenced material: peripheral blood, taken 28 days after the second AZD1222 dose. These receptors originate from an adult who received the AZD1222 COVID-19 vaccine. Each CDR3 is given with its conserved first and last residue. D genes are given only for firm matches. Rows give clone size only sometimes, using once, few, many, or a class for an expanded clone.

d_call	v_call	clone_size	j_call	cdr3_nt	cdr3_aa
-	TRBV19	-	TRBJ2-7	TGTGCCAGCCAAATAGGGGCGGGGGCCTCCTACGAGCAGTACTTC	CASQIGAGASYEQYF
TRBD1	TRBV10-3	once	TRBJ1-1	TGTGCCATCAGTGAATCAACCGGGACAGGGAGTGAAGCTTTCTTT	CAISESTGTGSEAFF
-	TRBV19	-	TRBJ1-5	TGTGCCAGTAGTATTACAGATATGCGCCTATCCCAGCATTTT	CASSITDMRLSQHF
TRBD1	TRBV18	-	TRBJ1-1	TGTGCCAGCTCACAAGGGACAGACACTGAAGCTTTCTTT	CASSQGTDTEAFF
-	TRBV7-9	-	TRBJ1-5	TGTGCCAGCAGCTTTGGGGCGTCTGGGAGCAATCAGCCCCAGCATTTT	CASSFGASGSNQPQHF
-	TRBV5-4	-	TRBJ2-2	TGTGCCAGCAGCAAGCGACAGGGAGGAACCGGGGAGCTGTTTTTT	CASSKRQGGTGELFF
TRBD2	TRBV11-3	-	TRBJ2-3	TGTGCCAGCAGCTTACGCGGGGGGGCCACAGATACGCAGTATTTT	CASSLRGGATDTQYF
TRBD2	TRBV3-1/TRBV3-2	-	TRBJ2-3	TGTGCCAGCAGCCGGGCGACTAGCGGCTTTAACACAGATACGCAGTATTTT	CASSRATSGFNTDTQYF
TRBD1	TRBV13	-	TRBJ1-1	TGTGCCAGCAGCACCCGACAGGGTCGGAACACTGAAGCTTTCTTT	CASSTRQGRNTEAFF
TRBD1	TRBV19	-	TRBJ1-1	TGTGCCAGTAGCACCGGGACAGGGGTCGCAGGGGCTGAAGCTTTCTTT	CASSTGTGVAGAEAFF
-	TRBV7-9	-	TRBJ2-1	TGTGCCAGCAGAAACTGGGAAGATGAGCAGTTCTTC	CASRNWEDEQFF
TRBD1	TRBV7-3	-	TRBJ2-3	TGTGCCAGCAGCCGCAACCCGGGGACAGTGGGCACAGATACGCAGTATTTT	CASSRNPGTVGTDTQYF
-	TRBV6-2/TRBV6-3	-	TRBJ1-6	TGTGCCAGCAGTTACGCCGGGACCTCTAATTCACCCCTCCACTTT	CASSYAGTSNSPLHF
-	TRBV27	-	TRBJ1-1	-	CASSIFGQGTFF
TRBD1	TRBV28	-	TRBJ2-7	TGTGCCAGCAACCCCCCCGGGACAGGAGCCTACGAGCAGTACTTC	CASNPPGTGAYEQYF
TRBD2	TRBV6-2/TRBV6-3	-	TRBJ2-1	TGTGCCAGCACCCCGGGACTAGCGTCCAATGAGCAGTTCTTC	CASTPGLASNEQFF
-	TRBV7-2	-	TRBJ1-2	TGTGCCAGCAGCCTTGTTCCGCCAAGGGGAGATGGCTACACCTTC	CASSLVPPRGDGYTF
-	TRBV9	-	TRBJ2-3	TGTGCCAGCAGCCCCCGAGCAGATACGCAGTATTTT	CASSPRADTQYF
-	TRBV2	few	TRBJ2-5	TGTGCCAGCAGTGACCCTCAAGAGACCCAGTACTTC	CASSDPQETQYF
-	TRBV7-3	-	TRBJ2-7	TGTGCCAGCAGCCTACAACGGGGCAGCACCTATCAGTACTTC	CASSLQRGSTYQYF
-	TRBV28	-	TRBJ1-6	TGTGCCAGCTCACTCTTCGTTGGCTCCTATAATTCACCCCTCCACTTT	CASSLFVGSYNSPLHF
-	TRBV7-3	-	TRBJ1-4	TGTGCCAGCAGCTTATTCCCAGGGAATCTGTTTTTT	CASSLFPGNLFF
TRBD1	TRBV9	-	TRBJ2-1	TGTGCCAGCAACGCGGGGACAGGTGAGCAGTTCTTC	CASNAGTGEQFF
-	TRBV21-1	-	TRBJ2-1	TGTGCCAGCAGCAGGCGGGACTTTTACAATGAGCAGTTCTTC	CASSRRDFYNEQFF
-	TRBV12-3/TRBV12-4	few	TRBJ1-1	TGTGCCAGCACCTCTGTTACGGAAGCTTTCTTT	CASTSVTEAFF